This TCR beta chain stems from a study of PD-1 blockade in classical Hodgkin lymphoma. There was relapse after autologous stem cell transplantation in every patient, and there was variation in brentuximab vedotin exposure. Under best response, outcomes were complete response, partial response or progressive disease. Notes on the study in general: Patients with a complete response exhibited baseline diversity comparable to newly diagnosed patients. Significantly greater TCR diversity emerged by C4D1 in CD4+ cells but not CD8+ cells. When set against healthy donors, newly diagnosed patients were reported to show lower baseline TCR diversity.

Points on this clone: Antigen: not known.

The CDR3 is 15 amino acids. V lost 8 bases, J lost 0 bases, and 13 bases lay in between. The germline V gene encodes CDR1 MGHDK and CDR2 SYGVNS. The method was immunoSEQ multiplex PCR; TCRdb's version includes in-frame clones alone and lacks a portion of them. The data contain about 110,000 clones, around 89% of them seen just once; the ten biggest clones take up nearly 20%. This TCR derives from a human donor with classical Hodgkin lymphoma. The specimen comprised peripheral blood mononuclear cells (PBMCs), sampled before the second cycle of nivolumab. This chain uses TRBV25-1 with TRBJ2-2; no reliable D call. The CDR3: CASLGFTANTGELFF. CDR3 nucleotides: TGTGCCAGCCTAGGATTTACCGCGAACACCGGGGAGCTGTTTTTT.